This T cell receptor beta chain was identified during a study of OX40 agonist ivuxolimab in advanced cancers. Study-wide results and caveats: Both blood CD4+ and CD8+ T cells showed clonal growth by week 6 at 0.1 to 3.0 mg/kg.

CDR1 is SGHTA, CDR2 FQGNSA, per germline. CDR3 size: 15 residues. V dropped 1 base and J dropped 0 bases, with 8 bases sitting between them. Comments on this clone: Its antigen is undetermined.

Assay used: immunoSEQ multiplex PCR; TCRdb lists only in-frame clones, some missing. Altogether over 50,000 clones are present, approximately 92% being singletons, with the ten largest covering roughly an eighth. Source: CD4+ or CD8+ T cells sorted from blood, taken in a trial of the OX40 agonist ivuxolimab. The V gene is TRBV7-2, the J gene TRBJ2-3; D is uncertain. The source of this sequence is an adult with an advanced solid tumor such as melanoma, head and neck, liver or kidney cancer. The CDR3 nucleotides are TGTGCCAGCAGCTTAGAAGCGTTTAGCACAGATACGCAGTATTTT. Translating gives CASSLEAFSTDTQYF.